These 15 T cell receptor beta chains were all obtained from the same sample, sequenced in a study of shared clonotypes between healthy human individuals. This table comes from immunoSEQ multiplex PCR, and its TCRdb copy is limited to in-frame clones, with some not included. The table lists millions of clones, roughly 91% of them singletons. CD8 cells classed as naive were CD45RO-negative and positively selected for CCR7, excluding terminally differentiated effector memory CD45RA+ cells. Material for sequencing was naive CD8+ T cells from PBMCs. These receptors originate from a man between 18 and 29 years old in good health. Some clones in this sample may be carry-over from other donors' samples.

J is TRBJ1-3 and V is TRBV4-1; possible D gene TRBD1, 5 bases. The V gene's germline CDR1 is MGHRA and CDR2 YSYEKL. The CDR3 is 16 residues long. V lost 0 bases and J lost 0, with 9 bases in between. The CDR3: CASSQDWGFSGNTIYF. Here the CDR3 DNA reads TGCGCCAGCAGCCAAGATTGGGGCTTCTCTGGAAACACCATATATTTT.

This sequence joins TRBV28 and TRBJ1-2, with 9 bases that match TRBD1. V was pared by 4 bases and J by 3 bases, with 6 bases of the junction left unmatched. This CDR3 has 15 residues. Germline assignment: CDR1 MDHEN and CDR2 SYDVKM. The CDR3 here is CASSSNRGPDYGYTF. CDR3 bases: TGTGCCAGCAGTTCTAACAGGGGGCCGGACTATGGCTACACCTTC.

V usage is TRBV7-9 and J usage is TRBJ2-7; 10 bases align to TRBD1. The CDR3 runs to 16 residues. The V gene's germline CDR1 is SEHNR and CDR2 FQNEAQ (reference sequence). The trim removed 4 bases at V and 7 bases at J, leaving 13 bases unmatched. The CDR3 sequence is CASSSPPGTGDEEQYF. The DNA for the CDR3 is TGTGCCAGCAGCTCACCACCCGGGACAGGGGATGAGGAGCAGTACTTC.

V is TRBV7-8 and J is TRBJ1-2; 7 bases are a match to TRBD1. This CDR3 contains 14 residues. CDR1 is SGHVS, CDR2 FQNEAQ, per germline. V was pared by 5 bases and J by 4 bases, with 7 bases of the junction left unmatched. DNA of the CDR3: TGTGCCAGCAGCCCCGGGACAGTGATCTATGGCTACACCTTC. Protein product: CASSPGTVIYGYTF.

V and J are TRBV5-8 and TRBJ1-5; TRBD1 agrees at 7 bases. Trimming at V came to 5 bases and at J to 7 bases, leaving 6 bases not matched to a gene. The germline gives CDR1 SGHTS, CDR2 YDEGEE. The CDR3 runs to 13 residues. The CDR3 DNA is TGTGCCAGCAGGTTGAGGGGGCGACAGCCCCAGCATTTT. It yields the protein CASRLRGRQPQHF.

The sample holds one count of this clone. Other nucleotide sequences in the sample specify the same CDR3. This CDR3 is CASRRDTGELFF. CDR3 coding DNA: TGTGCCAGCAGACGGGACACCGGGGAGCTGTTTTTT. The rearrangement links TRBV9 to TRBJ2-2; D call uncertain. V was clipped by 5 bases and J by 3 bases, with 5 bases between them. Germline V gives CDR1 SGDLS, CDR2 YYNGEE. There are 12 residues in the CDR3.

This clone was detected only a few times. The identical CDR3 is also encoded by other nucleotide sequences in the sample. The gene calls are TRBV27 and TRBJ2-7; 11 nucleotides agree with TRBD1. The CDR3 runs to 13 residues. CDR1 is MNHEY, CDR2 SMNVEV, per germline (reference sequence). J was trimmed by 3 bases and V by 7 bases; bases with no gene match: 2. CDR3 in amino acids: CASIGTGGYEQYF. CDR3 DNA: TGTGCCAGCATCGGGACAGGGGGCTACGAGCAGTACTTC.

The chain joins TRBV7-9 to TRBJ2-1; D may be TRBD2 (5 bases). From germline, CDR1 is SEHNR and CDR2 FQNEAQ (reference sequence). This CDR3 is 14 amino acids long. V was shortened by 1 base and J by 9 bases, with 13 bases between the two germline ends. In nucleotides, the CDR3 is TGTGCCAGCAGCTTAGGAGCGGCGGAGGTTGAGCAGTTCTTC. Protein: CASSLGAAEVEQFF.

This rearrangement joins TRBV19 to TRBJ2-7; possible D gene TRBD1, 5 bases. Per the germline V gene, CDR1 is LNHDA and CDR2 is SQIVND (reference sequence). V lost 5 bases and J 3 bases, leaving 11 bases between the germline ends. The CDR3 consists of 13 residues. The CDR3 is CASSPTQGYEQYF. The CDR3 DNA reads as TGTGCCAGTAGTCCGACTCAGGGCTACGAGCAGTACTTC. The full variable domain, its missing parts supplied by reference TRBV19 and TRBJ2-7, is DGGITQSPKYLFRKEGQNVTLSCEQNLNHDAMYWYRQDPGQGLRLIYYSQIVNDFQKGDIAEGYSVSREKKESFPLTVTSAQKNPTAFYLCASSPTQGYEQYFGPGTRLTVT.

CDR3 nucleotides: TGTGCCAGCAGTTTATCGTTCGGGACAGGGACCTACGAGCAGTACTTC. This gives the protein CASSLSFGTGTYEQYF. This chain connects TRBV27 to TRBJ2-7; 9 nucleotides align to TRBD1. V lost 0 bases to trimming and J lost 2 bases; unmatched junction nucleotides: 5. Germline CDR1 and CDR2: MNHEY and SMNVEV (reference sequence). The CDR3 length is 16 residues.

The gene calls are TRBV10-3 and TRBJ2-3; D perhaps matches TRBD2 (6 bases). CDR1 and CDR2 (germline): ENHRY, SYGVKD. V gave up 9 bases and J gave up 1 base, with 17 bases separating them. This CDR3 spans 15 amino acids. CDR3 amino acids: CAIKLGASGTDTQYF. The CDR3 DNA reads TGTGCCATAAAACTTGGGGCTAGCGGCACAGATACGCAGTATTTT.

The genes are TRBV7-9 and TRBJ2-7; 9 bases are a match to TRBD1. V lost 5 bases to trimming and J lost 6 bases; unmatched junction nucleotides: 8. The CDR3 extends over 14 amino acids. CDR1 is SEHNR, CDR2 FQNEAQ, per germline (reference sequence). The CDR3 nucleotides read TGTGCCAGCAGCAGCCGGGACAGGGCTCTCGAGCAGTACTTC. This translates into CASSSRDRALEQYF.

The V gene is TRBV9, the J gene TRBJ2-7, with TRBD2 as a possible D gene (7 bases). V was shortened by 4 bases and J by 6 bases, with 20 bases between the two germline ends. The CDR3 covers 15 residues. Looked up from germline, CDR1 is SGDLS and CDR2 is YYNGEE. CDR3 protein: CASSSPPEGGIEQYF. For the CDR3, the DNA is TGTGCCAGCAGCTCACCCCCGGAGGGGGGGATCGAGCAGTACTTC. The complete variable domain, with remaining parts taken from reference TRBV9 and TRBJ2-7, reads DSGVTQTPKHLITATGQRVTLRCSPRSGDLSVYWYQQSLDQGLQFLIQYYNGEERAKGNILERFSAQQFPDLHSELNLSSLELGDSALYFCASSSPPEGGIEQYFGPGTRLTVT.

The chain uses TRBV6-1 and TRBJ1-5; 7 bases are a match to TRBD1. V dropped 6 bases and J dropped 7; count of bases not matched to a gene: 12. The germline CDR1 and CDR2 sequences are MNHNS and SASEGT. CDR3 length equals 15 residues. This CDR3 is CASRADRVSNQPQHF. CDR3 sequence (DNA): TGTGCCAGCAGAGCCGACAGGGTCTCGAACCAGCCCCAGCATTTT.

The chain has TRBV19 and TRBJ2-3; the D call may be TRBD1 or TRBD2 (5 bases each). The CDR3 totals 14 residues. Trimming stripped 3 bases from V and 4 bases from J, with 11 bases between. Germline V gives CDR1 LNHDA, CDR2 SQIVND (reference sequence). Here the CDR3 reads CASSITQGPDTQYF. CDR3 sequence (DNA): TGTGCCAGTAGTATCACCCAGGGACCAGATACGCAGTATTTT.